The clone carrying this T cell receptor beta chain came up many times. These data originate in a study of CD8+CD57+ T cells in acquired aplastic anemia. Overall study context: DNA from sorted CD4+ and CD8+ cells averaged approximately 2.9 ug.

The sequenced patients had an expansion of CD8+CD57+ cells seen by flow cytometry. Patients had received no therapy at the time of blood sampling. Profiling that covered TCR beta VDJ and CDR3 relied on genomic DNA as its template. MiXCR, applied by TCRdb to the reads, yields one record per CDR3 protein. The table lists some 120,000 distinct CDR3 sequences, under 60% of them singletons, with around 29% in the top ten. The receptor was derived from a human donor with aplastic anemia. What was sequenced was sorted CD4+, CD8+, or CD8+CD57+ T cells (not recorded which) from PBMCs.

CDR3: CASSPLTSGRWTGELFF. The CDR3 coding sequence is TGTGCCAGCAGCCCCTTGACTAGCGGGAGGTGGACCGGGGAGCTGTTTTTT. V gene TRBV9 combines with J gene TRBJ2-2, with 13 nucleotides matching TRBD2. With V trimmed by 4 bases and J by 5 bases, 8 bases remained unmatched. Germline values: CDR1 SGDLS, CDR2 YYNGEE. This CDR3 has 17 residues.